This T cell receptor (beta chain) comes out of a study of cytomegalovirus exposure and HLA in healthy donors. Study-level information: A subsequent analysis reported that the 120 validation repertoires were produced on the same platform that had also been used for the approximately 710 first-cohort repertoires.

Donors came from a validation cohort of some 130 subjects, distinct from the first 666-subject cohort. General study findings and limits: First-cohort TCR clusters were later found to tend to co-occur in the approximately 120 validation repertoires.

A remark on this clone: The antigen remains undetermined.

V gave up 6 bases and J gave up 0 bases; unmatched junction bases: 14. CDR1 and CDR2 from the germline V gene are KGHSH and LQKENI. The CDR3 consists of 18 residues. Sequencing used immunoSEQ multiplex PCR; TCRdb keeps in-frame clones, though not all of them. Counted here are 150,000 or so clones, approximately 84% occurring once; the ten biggest clones make up around 9.6%. The sample taken for sequencing was PBMCs. The chain is built from TRBV18 and TRBJ1-2, with TRBD1 matching 9 bases. The clonotype comes from a man under 40 in good health and CMV-seropositive. Here the CDR3 DNA reads TGTGCCAGCTCGCCTGTGTTCCGGACAGGGGCCTCTAACTATGGCTACACCTTC. This codes for CASSPVFRTGASNYGYTF. Combining the CDR3 with reference TRBV18 and TRBJ1-2 gives the whole variable domain NAGVMQNPRHLVRRRGQEARLRCSPMKGHSHVYWYRQLPEEGLKFMVYLQKENIIDESGMPKERFSAEFPKEGPSILRIQQVVRGDSAAYFCASSPVFRTGASNYGYTFGSGTRLTVV.